This T cell receptor (beta chain) is from a study of cytomegalovirus exposure and HLA in healthy donors. The study, taken as a whole, reports: Presence/absence analysis assumed near-uniform sequencing depth across donors. TCR beta chain V- and J-gene trimming was linked, in a later analysis, to a missense variant in DCLRE1C.

V lost 1 base and J 10 bases, leaving 11 bases between the germline ends. The CDR3 consists of 13 residues. Germline values: CDR1 SEHNR, CDR2 FQNEAQ (reference sequence). This clone was seen only once. The antigen remains unidentified. Primers for the PCR totalled 60 Vbeta and 13 Jbeta. Repertoires were generated with immunoSEQ multiplex PCR, while TCRdb's copy carries only in-frame clones and drops some. The sample gives about 120,000 clones, about 75% of which show up once; 10% to 15% is in the top ten. The chain recombines TRBV7-9 with TRBJ2-1; a weak D match, TRBD1 (5 bases). The sequencing input was PBMCs. This TCR was recovered from a woman aged 40 to 49 in good health and CMV-seropositive. Here the CDR3 DNA reads TGTGCCAGCAGCTTAGTTTCCGCAGGGGAGCAGTTCTTC. Amino acids: CASSLVSAGEQFF.